These 6 T cell receptor beta chains originate from one sample sequenced in a study of shared clonotypes between healthy human individuals (dated by TCRdb to about 2020). CD8 naive samples were obtained by positive selection for CCR7 among CD45RO-negative cells, yielding a CD45RA+CCR7+ population from which TemRA cells were excluded. The protocol used for the library was the immunoSEQ multiplex PCR assay. This is the immuneACCESS table as TCRdb keeps it, with only in-frame sequences that have V and J called. A part of the clones is gone; compared with another copy, unresolved V genes explain less than half, and the rest is unexplained. For this sample there are approximately 2,200,000 clones; about 92% appear just once. The ten largest make up 1.5% to 2% of the sample. Sample: naive CD8+ T cells from PBMCs. This sample's cell subset or site label indicates: CD45RA+CCR7+. The source is a man between 18 and 35 years old in good health. Some clones in this sample may be carry-over from other donors' samples.

In nucleotides, the CDR3 is TGTGCCTGGAGTAACCGGGACAGCTACGAGCAGTACTTC. Translating it yields CAWSNRDSYEQYF. The J gene is TRBJ2-7, the V gene TRBV30; 7 bases map to TRBD1. Germline lookup yields CDR1 GTSNPN and CDR2 SVGIG (reference sequence). Trimming at V came to 2 bases and at J to 3 bases, leaving 4 bases not matched to a gene. CDR3 length equals 13 residues.

On this clone: Distinct nucleotide sequences in the sample also encode this CDR3. V and J are TRBV6-5 and TRBJ1-2; D gene uncertain. V dropped 0 bases and J dropped 5 bases, with 7 bases sitting between them. The germline V gene encodes CDR1 MNHEY and CDR2 SVGAGI. CDR3 length equals 13 residues. This chain's CDR3 is CASSYSGVYGYTF. In DNA, the CDR3 is TGTGCCAGCAGTTACTCGGGAGTGTATGGCTACACCTTC.

The rearrangement uses TRBV11-2 and TRBJ2-7; 9 nucleotides align to TRBD2. CDR1 is SGHAT, CDR2 FQNNGV, per germline. The CDR3 sequence is 18 residues long. V shed 0 bases, J shed 2 bases, and the junction held 11 bases outside the gene matches. CDR3 loop: CASSLEGALAGATYEQYF. The CDR3 nucleotides read TGTGCCAGCAGCTTAGAGGGGGCCTTAGCGGGGGCGACCTACGAGCAGTACTTC.

The J gene is TRBJ2-1, the V gene TRBV30, with a weak D call TRBD2 (5 bases). The CDR3 is 14 residues long. In germline, CDR1 is GTSNPN, CDR2 SVGIG (reference sequence). Trimming took off 1 base at V and 7 bases at J, with 14 bases between the two ends. The DNA of the CDR3 is TGTGCCTGGAGTGGGGGAGTGGGTAATAATGAGCAGTTCTTC. Translating gives CAWSGGVGNNEQFF. The full variable domain, with the rest looked up from reference TRBV30 and TRBJ2-1, is SQTIHQWPATLVQPVGSPLSLECTVEGTSNPNLYWYRQAAGRGLQLLFYSVGIGQISSEVPQNLSASRPQDRQFILSSKKLLLSDSGFYLCAWSGGVGNNEQFFGPGTRLTVL.

The V and J genes are TRBV7-9 and TRBJ2-2; D not resolved. Trimming removed 5 bases at V and 14 bases at J, with 15 bases between. Germline assignment: CDR1 SEHNR and CDR2 FQNEAQ (reference sequence). There are 12 residues in the CDR3. DNA of the CDR3: TGTGCCAGCAGCCTAGGGCGCGCGGACCTGTTTTTT. This codes for CASSLGRADLFF.

The rearrangement joins TRBV9 to TRBJ2-7; TRBD2 matches at 7 bases. The ends lost 4 bases at V and 2 bases at J; junction bases unmatched: 6. The germline V gene encodes CDR1 SGDLS and CDR2 YYNGEE. The CDR3 has 14 residues. The CDR3 sequence: CASSPSGTPYEQYF. CDR3 in DNA: TGTGCCAGCAGCCCCAGCGGGACCCCCTACGAGCAGTACTTC.